The present T cell receptor (beta chain) was sequenced within a study of OX40 agonist ivuxolimab in advanced cancers. The timepoints at which blood was sampled were baseline, cycle 4 day 1, and cycle 7 day 1. The CDR3 has 20 amino acids. Losses at the gene ends were 2 bases for V and 4 bases for J; bases not matched to a gene: 17. Germline loops: CDR1 GTSNPN, CDR2 SVGIG (reference sequence). Assay: immunoSEQ multiplex PCR; the TCRdb copy retains only in-frame clones and omits some. This sample yields around 20,000 clones, of which just under 75% are seen a single time; 20% to 30% belongs to the top ten. Study-level results: At 0.1 to 3.0 mg/kg, CD4+ and CD8+ blood T cells expanded clonally by week 6.

Points on this clone: Its antigen is unknown.

This sequence originates from an adult with an advanced solid tumor such as melanoma, head and neck, liver or kidney cancer. The chain uses TRBV30 and TRBJ2-1, with 13 bases that match TRBD2. Sequenced material: CD4+ or CD8+ T cells sorted from blood, taken in a trial of the OX40 agonist ivuxolimab. The CDR3 DNA follows: TGTGCCTGGAGTTTTTCCGCCGTGACTAGCGGGGGGTCGAAGTACAATGAGCAGTTCTTC. It translates to CAWSFSAVTSGGSKYNEQFF.